These 18 T cell receptor beta chains were sequenced from one sample in a study of blood T cell repertoires in COVID-19. Method: immunoSEQ multiplex PCR; TCRdb's copy keeps in-frame clones and lacks some. The sample has approximately 210,000 clones, roughly 82% seen once. Material for sequencing was peripheral blood. The receptors were gathered from a middle-aged woman with acute or convalescent COVID-19.

The J gene is TRBJ1-5, the V gene TRBV3-1 (or the pseudogene TRBV3-2); D is ambiguous. The CDR3 consists of 13 residues. V was clipped by 0 bases and J by 7 bases, with 7 bases between them. Germline loops: CDR1 LGHDT, CDR2 YNNKEL (reference sequence). DNA for the CDR3: TGTGCCAGCAGCCAAGATCGAGGCCAGCCCCAGCATTTT. Its protein product is CASSQDRGQPQHF.

This chain links TRBV14 with TRBJ2-7; 7 bases are a match to TRBD1. Germline V lookup: CDR1 SGHDN, CDR2 FVKESK. The CDR3 runs to 14 residues. V shed 4 bases and J 3 bases; nucleotides not matched to a gene: 6. In DNA form, the CDR3 reads TGTGCCAGCAGCCCAACAGGGGTGGTCTACGAGCAGTACTTC. Protein: CASSPTGVVYEQYF.

The genes are TRBV5-8 and TRBJ2-6; the D is unclear. This CDR3 comprises 15 residues. V lost 2 bases, J lost 0 bases, and 6 bases lay in between. Germline loops: CDR1 SGHTS, CDR2 YDEGEE. The CDR3 loop is CASSLGASGANVLTF. CDR3 coding DNA: TGTGCCAGCAGCTTAGGAGCCTCTGGGGCCAACGTCCTGACTTTC.

The chain combines TRBV5-1 with TRBJ1-3, with TRBD1 matching over 10 bases. There are 16 residues in the CDR3. Germline V lookup: CDR1 SGHRS, CDR2 YFSETQ. V shed 4 bases and J 5 bases; nucleotides not matched to a gene: 9. CDR3 in DNA: TGCGCCAGCAGCAGAAGACAGGGGGCTACAAGAAACACCATATATTTT. The encoded protein is CASSRRQGATRNTIYF.

The V gene is TRBV6-6, the J gene TRBJ1-2; 8 bases line up with TRBD1. The V and J ends lost 4 bases and 3 bases, in that order; junction bases with no gene match: 4. The V gene's germline CDR1 is MNHNY and CDR2 SVGAGI (reference sequence). The CDR3 extends over 14 amino acids. CDR3: CASSSAQGDYGYTF. In DNA form, the CDR3 reads TGTGCCAGCAGTTCAGCACAGGGGGACTATGGCTACACCTTC.

The chain carries TRBV5-4 and TRBJ2-3; 9 positions match TRBD2. This CDR3 region has 15 residues. The germline gives CDR1 SGHNT, CDR2 YYREEE (reference sequence). The junction had 4 bases not matched to a gene; V was cut back by 3 bases and J by 2 bases. CDR3 nucleotides: TGTGCCAGCAGCTCCGTAGCGGGAGTCACAGATACGCAGTATTTT. Its translation: CASSSVAGVTDTQYF.

This chain connects TRBV7-8 to TRBJ2-5; tentative D call: TRBD2 (6 bases). This CDR3 has 16 amino acids. Per germline, CDR1 SGHVS and CDR2 FQNEAQ. Trimming removed 1 base from V and 1 base from J, with 13 bases in between. CDR3 amino acids: CASSLDGGRFQETQYF. CDR3 bases: TGTGCCAGCAGCTTAGATGGGGGGAGATTCCAAGAGACCCAGTACTTC.

The V and J genes are TRBV7-8 and TRBJ1-5, with TRBD1 matching 9 bases. The J segment lost 6 bases and the V segment lost 1 base, leaving 4 bases of the junction unmatched. CDR3 length: 15 amino acids. In germline, CDR1 is SGHVS, CDR2 FQNEAQ. The CDR3 loop is CASSLDRGLGQPQHF. The CDR3 DNA follows: TGTGCCAGCAGCTTAGACAGGGGGCTTGGTCAGCCCCAGCATTTT.

The chain employs TRBV5-6 and TRBJ1-5; D is ambiguous. Trimming removed 0 bases at V and 0 bases at J, with 7 bases between. The CDR3 contains 15 residues. CDR1 is SGHDT and CDR2 is YYEEEE in the germline V gene. The CDR3: CASSLGQRSNQPQHF. The CDR3 region has the DNA TGTGCCAGCAGCTTGGGGCAGCGTAGCAATCAGCCCCAGCATTTT.

The chain couples TRBV5-1 to TRBJ1-3, with D perhaps TRBD1 (5 bases). V lost 5 bases and J 0 bases, leaving 15 bases between the germline ends. The CDR3 is made up of 16 amino acids. Germline V gene sequence: CDR1 SGHRS, CDR2 YFSETQ. The CDR3 region is CASRSGGSPSGNTIYF. The CDR3 coding sequence is TGCGCCAGCAGATCCGGGGGGTCCCCCTCTGGAAACACCATATATTTT.

The CDR3 loop is CASSIGQQETQYF. CDR3 coding DNA: TGTGCCAGTAGTATAGGGCAACAAGAGACCCAGTACTTC. The J gene is TRBJ2-5, the V gene TRBV19; D is unresolved. V was cut by 1 base and J by 2 bases, with 5 bases left in between. Germline values: CDR1 LNHDA, CDR2 SQIVND (reference sequence). This CDR3 comprises 13 residues. The full variable domain, rest sourced from reference TRBV19 and TRBJ2-5, is DGGITQSPKYLFRKEGQNVTLSCEQNLNHDAMYWYRQDPGQGLRLIYYSQIVNDFQKGDIAEGYSVSREKKESFPLTVTSAQKNPTAFYLCASSIGQQETQYFGPGTRLLVL.

The sample holds a few counts of this clone. The chain is built from TRBV11-3 and TRBJ2-1; D not certain. Germline CDR1 SGHNT, CDR2 YENEEA. The ends were cut back, 1 base at V and 7 bases at J, with 11 bases in the middle. The CDR3 totals 14 residues. For the CDR3, the DNA is TGTGCCAGCAGCTTAGGAGGCCCGCAAAATGAGCAGTTCTTC. This codes for CASSLGGPQNEQFF.

J is TRBJ2-7 and V is TRBV20-1, with 8 positions matching TRBD1. This CDR3 region has 14 residues. Germline trimming cut 3 bases from V and 2 bases from J; bases unmatched to any gene: 6. Per germline, CDR1 DFQATT and CDR2 SNEGSKA (reference sequence). Here the CDR3 reads CSASPQDRAYEQYF. The CDR3 DNA reads as TGCAGTGCTAGTCCCCAGGACAGGGCCTACGAGCAGTACTTC.

This sequence joins TRBV4-1 and TRBJ1-1; D is unresolved. Germline-derived CDR1 and CDR2 are MGHRA and YSYEKL. The length of the CDR3 is 15 residues. V lost 0 bases and J lost 4, with 12 bases in between. This CDR3 is CASSQEAGLSTEAFF. CDR3 nucleotides: TGCGCCAGCAGCCAAGAAGCGGGGTTGAGCACTGAAGCTTTCTTT.

The CDR3 here is CASSISVRGETDTQYF. CDR3 nucleotide sequence: TGTGCCAGTAGTATTTCCGTCAGGGGGGAAACAGATACGCAGTATTTT. V usage is TRBV19 and J usage is TRBJ2-3; a possible D gene is TRBD1 (7 bases). The CDR3 runs 16 residues. V was clipped by 3 bases and J by 3 bases, with 16 bases between them. Germline V lookup: CDR1 LNHDA, CDR2 SQIVND (reference sequence).

This clone was detected a few times. The chain combines TRBV25-1 with TRBJ1-1; the D is unclear. The CDR3 has 12 residues. V was pared by 2 bases and J by 6 bases, with 7 bases between. Germline V gene data show CDR1 as MGHDK and CDR2 as SYGVNS. The CDR3 DNA is TGTGCCAGCAGTGAAAACGCAGCTGAAGCTTTCTTT. This encodes CASSENAAEAFF.

The chain recombines TRBV13 with TRBJ2-1; 16 bases agree with TRBD2. V lost 5 bases, J lost 3 bases, and 10 bases stayed unmatched. Looked up from germline, CDR1 is PRHDT and CDR2 is FYEKMQ (reference sequence). This CDR3 has 19 amino acids. CDR3 sequence reads: CASSPTGTSGGGIYNEQFF. The CDR3 DNA reads TGTGCCAGCAGCCCCACCGGGACTAGCGGGGGGGGGATCTACAATGAGCAGTTCTTC.

This chain uses TRBV11-2 with TRBJ1-5; a weak D match, TRBD1 (6 bases). The CDR3 is 15 amino acids. Germline-derived CDR1 and CDR2 are SGHAT and FQNNGV. The V end was cut by 3 bases, the J end by 0 bases, with 9 bases between. The CDR3 sequence is CASSFETGSNQPQHF. Written as DNA, the CDR3 is TGTGCCAGCAGCTTCGAGACAGGTAGCAATCAGCCCCAGCATTTT.